These 30 T cell receptor beta chains came from one sample sequenced in a study of post-analysis software for immune sequencing data. General study findings and limits: Roughly 5 TRBV segments, TRBV5-6, TRBV5-1 and TRBV20-1 among them, were found more frequent in patients than controls.

Built from TCR beta cDNA, the libraries had unique molecular identifiers in them. TCRdb recomputed calls from the PCR reads with MiXCR, one row per CDR3 protein. Of 450,000 to 650,000 distinct CDR3 sequences in the sample, roughly 46% were seen once. These receptors have no known antigen. The specimen sequenced was blood. All receptors derive from a girl aged 5-17 years with multiple sclerosis.

Comment on this clonotype: One end of the junction varies from germline; a read error may be responsible. This CDR3 reads CASRYSRTSYEQYF. The CDR3 DNA reads TGTGCCAGCAGGTACTCTCGGACTTCCTACGAGCAGTACTTC. This chain joins TRBV6-6 and TRBJ2-7; possible D gene TRBD2, 5 bases. The length of the CDR3 is 14 residues. Germline CDR1 is MNHNY and CDR2 is SVGAGI (reference sequence).

This clonotype was recorded a few times. The V call is TRBV2, the J call TRBJ1-2; D is unresolved. Trimming cost V 7 bases and J 6 bases, with 15 bases left between them. The germline CDR1 and CDR2 sequences are SNHLY and FYNNEI. The CDR3 covers 13 residues. The CDR3 here is CASTISPGHGYTF. In DNA form, the CDR3 reads TGTGCCAGCACCATAAGCCCAGGACATGGCTACACCTTC.

The chain carries TRBV6-5 and TRBJ2-7; D could derive from TRBD1 or TRBD2 (5 bases each). The V and J ends lost 0 bases and 3 bases respectively, with 12 bases between them. CDR1 is MNHEY and CDR2 is SVGAGI in the germline V gene. The CDR3 is 15 amino acids. The CDR3 here is CASSYSGRAGYEQYF. The CDR3 DNA reads as TGTGCCAGCAGTTACTCGGGGCGGGCTGGCTACGAGCAGTACTTC.

The rearrangement joins TRBV12-3 or TRBV12-4 to TRBJ2-1, with D possibly matching TRBD2 (6 bases). The CDR3 has 15 amino acids. V gave up 5 bases and J gave up 0 bases, with 11 bases separating them. The DNA for the CDR3 is TGTGCCAGCAGTGCCACGACTAGCTCCTACAATGAGCAGTTCTTC. Translating gives CASSATTSSYNEQFF.

At least ten counts were recorded for this clonotype. V usage is TRBV27 and J usage is TRBJ2-3; tentatively, D is TRBD2 (5 bases). CDR1 MNHEY and CDR2 SMNVEV come from the germline V gene (reference sequence). Trimming took off 8 bases at V and 0 bases at J, with 15 bases between the two ends. CDR3 length equals 15 residues. The CDR3 loop is CASGRGSLSTDTQYF. In nucleotides, the CDR3 is TGTGCCAGCGGGAGAGGAAGTCTAAGCACAGATACGCAGTATTTT.

The chain couples TRBV5-1 to TRBJ2-5, with TRBD1 matching over 9 bases. CDR1 and CDR2 (germline): SGHRS, YFSETQ. The CDR3 totals 15 residues. V was pared by 0 bases and J by 11 bases, with 11 bases of the junction left unmatched. The CDR3 loop is CASSLEGTGRGEQYF. The CDR3 nucleotides read TGCGCCAGCAGCTTGGAAGGGACAGGGCGGGGAGAGCAGTACTTC.

The chain is built from TRBV27 and TRBJ2-1; perhaps TRBD1 as D (5 bases). Germline lookup yields CDR1 MNHEY and CDR2 SMNVEV (reference sequence). The length of the CDR3 is 14 residues. Trimming took off 6 bases at V and 3 bases at J, with 12 bases between the two ends. The CDR3 DNA reads TGTGCCAGCAGCTCGACAGACATCTACAATGAGCAGTTCTTC. Its protein is CASSSTDIYNEQFF.

This clonotype was picked up a small number of times. The chain is built from TRBV29-1 and TRBJ1-2; no definite D call. Germline V gene data show CDR1 as SQVTM and CDR2 as ANQGSEA. Trimming removed 3 bases from V and 2 bases from J, with 13 bases in between. This CDR3 has 14 amino acids. The CDR3 DNA follows: TGCAGCGTTGACCTCGCCAGGTCGAACTATGGCTACACCTTC. Translation gives CSVDLARSNYGYTF.

The chain carries TRBV11-2 and TRBJ2-3, with TRBD2 matching 7 bases. With V trimmed by 1 base and J by 0 bases, 10 bases remained unmatched. The CDR3 runs to 18 residues. The germline gives CDR1 SGHAT, CDR2 FQNNGV. The CDR3 region is CASSLVPHASGSTDTQYF. In nucleotides, the CDR3 is TGTGCCAGCAGCTTAGTTCCCCACGCTAGCGGAAGCACAGATACGCAGTATTTT.

The chain has TRBV29-1 and TRBJ2-7, with TRBD2 matching over 8 bases. With V trimmed by 7 bases and J by 0 bases, 11 bases remained unmatched. The CDR3 totals 15 residues. In germline, CDR1 is SQVTM, CDR2 ANQGSEA. The CDR3 region is CSGGPGLAPSYEQYF. The CDR3 nucleotides read TGCAGCGGGGGACCTGGACTAGCCCCCTCCTACGAGCAGTACTTC.

The rearrangement uses TRBV2 and TRBJ2-7; possibly TRBD1 for D (6 bases). Trimming took 4 bases from V and 6 from J, leaving 7 bases between them. Per the germline V gene, CDR1 is SNHLY and CDR2 is FYNNEI. The CDR3 has 11 residues. The CDR3 coding sequence is TGTGCCAGCAGTGCCAGGGGCGAGCAGTACTTC. Translating gives CASSARGEQYF.

The V gene is TRBV29-1, the J gene TRBJ1-1; D remains ambiguous. The germline V and J ends were trimmed by 7 bases and 5 bases, with 11 bases remaining between them. There are 11 residues in the CDR3. Germline-derived CDR1 and CDR2 are SQVTM and ANQGSEA. The CDR3 reads CSGGTLTEAFF. The CDR3 DNA reads as TGCAGCGGGGGTACATTAACTGAAGCTTTCTTT.

This clonotype was seen once. The junction does not match germline at one end; this may be a read error. The rearrangement links TRBV25-1 to TRBJ1-2, with 8 nucleotides matching TRBD1. Germline V gene lookup returns CDR1 MGHDK and CDR2 SYGVNS. The CDR3 extends over 15 amino acids. CDR3 region: CASSEAGGRNYDYTF. DNA of the CDR3: TGTGCCAGCAGTGAAGCAGGGGGCCGAAACTATGACTACACCTTC.

The V and J genes are TRBV10-3 and TRBJ2-2; D is uncertain. Trimming pared 0 bases from V and 6 bases from J, leaving 26 bases between. The CDR3 contains 20 residues. CDR1 and CDR2 from the germline V gene are ENHRY and SYGVKD. The CDR3 spells CAISESSGTSSLRKAGELFF. The CDR3 DNA reads as TGTGCCATCAGTGAGTCGAGTGGTACGTCTTCACTTCGAAAAGCCGGGGAGCTGTTTTTT.

This chain uses TRBV27 with TRBJ2-5; 7 bases agree with TRBD1. The ends lost 5 bases at V and 6 bases at J; junction bases unmatched: 3. Germline assignment: CDR1 MNHEY and CDR2 SMNVEV (reference sequence). The CDR3 runs 12 residues. As DNA, the CDR3 is TGTGCCAGCAGTCTGACAGGGCAGACCCAGTACTTC. This codes for CASSLTGQTQYF.

The chain links TRBV12-3 or TRBV12-4 to TRBJ1-2, with D uncertain. The germline V and J ends were trimmed by 6 bases and 5 bases, with 10 bases remaining between them. This CDR3 spans 12 amino acids. CDR3 amino acids: CASSIERYGYTF. CDR3 sequence (DNA): TGTGCCAGCAGCATTGAGAGATATGGCTACACCTTC.

This clonotype was seen only once. One end of the junction fails to match germline, which may point to a read error. V gene TRBV12-3 or TRBV12-4 combines with J gene TRBJ2-1; perhaps D is TRBD1 or TRBD2 (5 bases each). The CDR3 extends over 16 amino acids. The CDR3 is CANSLVPGPHRHEQFF. The DNA for the CDR3 is TGTGCCAACAGTTTAGTTCCGGGACCCCATAGGCATGAGCAGTTCTTC.

V usage is TRBV4-1 and J usage is TRBJ2-4; D is unresolved. Germline V gene sequence: CDR1 MGHRA, CDR2 YSYEKL. V lost 0 bases and J 0 bases, leaving 12 bases between the germline ends. The CDR3 sequence is 17 residues long. CDR3 in amino acids: CASSQEAGSLAKNIQYF. As DNA, the CDR3 is TGCGCCAGCAGCCAAGAGGCAGGCTCTCTAGCCAAAAACATTCAGTACTTC.

This chain joins TRBV19 and TRBJ2-3, with TRBD1 matching 9 bases. The junction had 10 bases not matched to a gene; V was cut back by 3 bases and J by 6 bases. The CDR3 extends over 16 amino acids. Germline assignment: CDR1 LNHDA and CDR2 SQIVND (reference sequence). CDR3 nucleotides: TGTGCCAGTAGTATGACAACGGGACAGGGTTCCGATACGCAGTATTTT. Its translation is CASSMTTGQGSDTQYF.

The chain combines TRBV5-1 with TRBJ2-3; the match to TRBD2 covers 15 bases. From germline, CDR1 is SGHRS and CDR2 YFSETQ. The CDR3 is 17 amino acids. J was trimmed by 5 bases and V by 0 bases; bases with no gene match: 4. CDR3 amino acids: CASSLGTSGRAGDTQYF. The CDR3 DNA reads TGCGCCAGCAGCTTGGGGACTAGCGGGAGGGCCGGAGATACGCAGTATTTT.

The CDR3 region is CASSQLTVLAGDTGELFF. The DNA of the CDR3 is TGCGCCAGCAGCCAATTGACAGTACTAGCGGGGGATACCGGGGAGCTGTTTTTT. The chain links TRBV4-1 to TRBJ2-2; 11 bases match TRBD2. This CDR3 region has 18 residues. The J segment lost 5 bases and the V segment lost 2 bases, leaving 10 bases of the junction unmatched. CDR1 and CDR2 (germline): MGHRA, YSYEKL.

As concerns this clonotype: One end of the junction fails to match germline, which may point to a read error. The CDR3, as DNA: TGTGTCAGCAGTTTAATAAGGGGGGGGACTGAAGCTTTCTTT. It is translated as CVSSLIRGGTEAFF. The rearrangement uses TRBV12-3 or TRBV12-4 and TRBJ1-1; D possibly corresponds to TRBD1 (6 bases). This CDR3 is built from 14 residues.

This clonotype has just a few counts. The CDR3 sequence is CASAGTSVSYEQYF. As DNA, the CDR3 is TGTGCCAGCGCCGGGACTAGCGTGTCCTACGAGCAGTACTTC. V usage is TRBV7-8 and J usage is TRBJ2-7; 10 bases line up with TRBD2. The CDR3 is 14 amino acids. CDR1 and CDR2 (germline): SGHVS, FQNEAQ. V trimming: 8 bases; J trimming: 1 base; junction bases outside the gene matches: 5. The full variable domain, completed using reference TRBV7-8 and TRBJ2-7, is GAGVSQSPRYKVAKRGQDVALRCDPISGHVSLFWYQQALGQGPEFLTYFQNEAQLDKSGLPSDRFFAERPEGSVSTLKIQRTQQEDSAVYLCASAGTSVSYEQYFGPGTRLTVT.

The rearrangement links TRBV4-1 to TRBJ2-7; 8 bases align to TRBD2. This CDR3 spans 15 amino acids. Germline-derived CDR1 and CDR2 are MGHRA and YSYEKL. The junction had 4 bases not matched to a gene; V was cut back by 0 bases and J by 3 bases. The CDR3 loop reads CASSQDFAGGYEQYF. DNA of the CDR3: TGCGCCAGCAGCCAAGATTTTGCGGGGGGCTACGAGCAGTACTTC.

This clonotype was detected only a few times. This chain links TRBV4-1 with TRBJ2-7; possibly TRBD1 for D (6 bases). V was trimmed by 1 base and J by 2 bases, leaving 15 bases between them. This CDR3 has 16 residues. Germline CDR1 is MGHRA and CDR2 is YSYEKL. CDR3 protein: CASSQGVTDRTYEQYF. The CDR3 DNA is TGCGCCAGCAGCCAAGGGGTTACGGACAGAACCTACGAGCAGTACTTC.

This chain connects TRBV7-9 to TRBJ1-2; D perhaps matches TRBD1 (6 bases). The V gene lost 3 bases and the J gene lost 8 bases, with 10 bases spanning the gap. CDR3 length equals 12 residues. Germline loops: CDR1 SEHNR, CDR2 FQNEAQ (reference sequence). The CDR3 nucleotides are TGTGCCAGCAGCTTGGGGGCCGAGGGCTACACCTTC. The encoded protein is CASSLGAEGYTF. Combining the CDR3 with reference TRBV7-9 and TRBJ1-2 gives the whole variable domain DTGVSQNPRHKITKRGQNVTFRCDPISEHNRLYWYRQTLGQGPEFLTYFQNEAQLEKSRLLSDRFSAERPKGSFSTLEIQRTEQGDSAMYLCASSLGAEGYTFGSGTRLTVV.

In this sample, this clonotype turned up a few times. V and J are TRBV5-1 and TRBJ2-7; perhaps TRBD1 as D (5 bases). Looked up from germline, CDR1 is SGHRS and CDR2 is YFSETQ. CDR3 size: 12 residues. Trimming stripped 5 bases from V and 1 base from J, with 7 bases between. CDR3 protein: CASRQDSYEQYF. DNA of the CDR3: TGCGCCAGCAGACAGGATTCCTACGAGCAGTACTTC.

The sample holds a few counts of this clonotype. This rearrangement joins TRBV28 to TRBJ1-2, with D perhaps matching TRBD1 (6 bases). The CDR3 length is 13 residues. The V end lost 6 bases, the J end lost 2 bases, and 10 bases lay between the germline ends. The V gene's germline CDR1 is MDHEN and CDR2 SYDVKM. CDR3 region: CASSGGGNYGYTF. CDR3 DNA: TGTGCCAGCAGCGGGGGCGGGAACTATGGCTACACCTTC.

V usage is TRBV21-1 and J usage is TRBJ1-5. TRBV21-1 counts as a pseudogene. The CDR3 runs to 18 residues. The CDR3 sequence: CASSKVEVRWEWDQPQHF. The CDR3 DNA follows: TGTGCCAGCAGCAAAGTTGAAGTGAGGTGGGAGTGGGATCAGCCCCAGCATTTT.

This clonotype was picked up one time. This chain joins TRBV30 and TRBJ1-2, with D hard to call. The CDR3 is 14 residues long. The germline gives CDR1 GTSNPN, CDR2 SVGIG (reference sequence). The V gene lost 0 bases and the J gene lost 1 base, with 9 bases spanning the gap. CDR3: CAWSVAGGNYGYTF. The DNA for the CDR3 is TGTGCCTGGAGTGTCGCAGGTGGTAACTATGGCTACACCTTC.